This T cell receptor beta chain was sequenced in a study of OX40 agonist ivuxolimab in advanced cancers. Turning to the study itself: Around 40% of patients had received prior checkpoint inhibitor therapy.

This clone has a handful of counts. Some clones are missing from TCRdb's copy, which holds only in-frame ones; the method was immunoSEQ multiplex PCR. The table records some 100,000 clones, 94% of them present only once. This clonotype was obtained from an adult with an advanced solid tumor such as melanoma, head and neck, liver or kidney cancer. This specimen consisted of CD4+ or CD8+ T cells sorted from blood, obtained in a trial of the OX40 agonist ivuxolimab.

The CDR3 DNA follows: TGTGCCAGCAGCGCGCACACTGAAGCTTTCTTT. Its protein product is CASSAHTEAFF. The V and J genes are TRBV9 and TRBJ1-1; no reliable D call. Germline V lookup: CDR1 SGDLS, CDR2 YYNGEE. V was cut by 3 bases and J by 3 bases, with 3 bases left in between. There are 11 residues in the CDR3.